Listed below are T cell receptor beta chains from one sample, sequenced in a study of shared clonotypes between healthy human individuals. Clones were sequenced by immunoSEQ multiplex PCR, and TCRdb holds only the in-frame ones, with some missing. The table includes approximately 1.1 million clones, approximately 80% detected once. The sequenced material came from memory CD4+ T cells from PBMCs. The receptors come from a man younger than 30 in good health. Some clones in this sample may be carry-over from other donors' samples. The CDR3 runs from the conserved cysteine through the conserved F or W. A D gene is named only where the DNA matches it firmly. Size is omitted from some rows. Given values are once, few, many or a class for expanded clones.

v_call: TRBV13; d_call: .; j_call: TRBJ1-2; clone_size: .; cdr3_aa: CASSPRGGGVGYTF; cdr3_nt: TGTGCCAGCAGCCCCCGCGGAGGGGGAGTAGGCTACACCTTC
v_call: TRBV5-8; d_call: TRBD1; j_call: TRBJ1-1; clone_size: few; cdr3_aa: CASIHYETGGRMGAFF; cdr3_nt: TGTGCCAGCATCCACTATGAAACAGGGGGCCGAATGGGGGCTTTCTTT
v_call: TRBV9; d_call: .; j_call: TRBJ2-5; clone_size: .; cdr3_aa: CASSVAKYQGQETQYF; cdr3_nt: TGTGCCAGCAGCGTAGCTAAGTATCAGGGCCAAGAGACCCAGTACTTC
v_call: TRBV7-9; d_call: .; j_call: TRBJ1-2; clone_size: few; cdr3_aa: CASSLGRGSGYGYTF; cdr3_nt: TGTGCCAGCAGCTTAGGACGGGGAAGCGGATATGGCTACACCTTC
v_call: TRBV10-3; d_call: .; j_call: TRBJ2-7; clone_size: .; cdr3_aa: CAISPFNVGSWDDLSYEQYF; cdr3_nt: TGTGCCATCAGCCCCTTTAACGTAGGGTCGTGGGACGACCTCTCCTACGAGCAGTACTTC
v_call: TRBV6-6; d_call: TRBD2; j_call: TRBJ2-3; clone_size: .; cdr3_aa: CASSKPTSATTDTQYF; cdr3_nt: TGTGCCAGCAGTAAGCCGACTAGCGCCACCACAGATACGCAGTATTTT
v_call: TRBV5-6; d_call: .; j_call: TRBJ1-1; clone_size: .; cdr3_aa: CASFGLGEQNTEAFF; cdr3_nt: TGTGCCAGCTTTGGGCTGGGGGAACAGAACACTGAAGCTTTCTTT
v_call: TRBV28; d_call: .; j_call: TRBJ1-2; clone_size: .; cdr3_aa: CASSSTGDSGGYTF; cdr3_nt: TGTGCCAGCAGTTCCACGGGGGATTCAGGGGGCTACACCTTC
v_call: TRBV7-9; d_call: .; j_call: TRBJ1-3; clone_size: .; cdr3_aa: CASSSGQTSGNTIYF; cdr3_nt: TGTGCCAGCAGCTCTGGACAGACCTCTGGAAACACCATATATTTT
v_call: TRBV11-2; d_call: TRBD2; j_call: TRBJ2-5; clone_size: .; cdr3_aa: CASSSSGRVGETQYF; cdr3_nt: TGTGCCAGCAGCTCCAGCGGGAGGGTCGGGGAGACCCAGTACTTC
v_call: TRBV5-1; d_call: .; j_call: TRBJ1-1; clone_size: .; cdr3_aa: CASTVDMNTEAFF; cdr3_nt: TGCGCCAGCACGGTCGATATGAACACTGAAGCTTTCTTT
v_call: TRBV18; d_call: TRBD2; j_call: TRBJ2-7; clone_size: .; cdr3_aa: CASSPSLAGTGEQYF; cdr3_nt: TGTGCCAGCTCACCATCCCTAGCGGGAACGGGGGAGCAGTACTTC
v_call: TRBV5-1; d_call: .; j_call: TRBJ2-1; clone_size: .; cdr3_aa: CASSLPGERSESSYNEQFF; cdr3_nt: TGCGCCAGCAGCTTACCTGGGGAGAGATCCGAGAGCTCCTACAATGAGCAGTTCTTC
v_call: TRBV28; d_call: .; j_call: TRBJ1-4; clone_size: .; cdr3_aa: CASSLGTSEKLFF; cdr3_nt: TGTGCCAGCAGTTTAGGGACCAGTGAAAAACTGTTTTTT
v_call: TRBV10-3; d_call: TRBD2; j_call: TRBJ2-7; clone_size: .; cdr3_aa: CAIRTAGLAGAHEQYF; cdr3_nt: TGTGCCATCAGGACCGCAGGACTAGCGGGAGCCCACGAGCAGTACTTC
v_call: TRBV10-3; d_call: TRBD2; j_call: TRBJ2-7; clone_size: .; cdr3_aa: CAISAGLAGTAYEQYF; cdr3_nt: TGTGCCATCAGTGCAGGACTAGCGGGGACTGCCTACGAGCAGTACTTC
v_call: TRBV13; d_call: .; j_call: TRBJ2-5; clone_size: .; cdr3_aa: CASSLGPRGQQETQYF; cdr3_nt: TGTGCCAGCAGCTTAGGGCCGCGAGGACAGCAAGAGACCCAGTACTTC
v_call: TRBV5-6; d_call: .; j_call: TRBJ2-3; clone_size: .; cdr3_aa: CASSLVDTQYF; cdr3_nt: TGTGCCAGCAGCTTGGTAGATACGCAGTATTTT
v_call: TRBV11-2; d_call: TRBD1; j_call: TRBJ2-7; clone_size: once; cdr3_aa: CASSRQGQDEQYF; cdr3_nt: TGTGCCAGCAGCCGACAGGGGCAGGACGAGCAGTACTTC
v_call: TRBV5-4; d_call: .; j_call: TRBJ2-6; clone_size: .; cdr3_aa: CASREGGGSGANVLTF; cdr3_nt: TGTGCCAGCAGAGAGGGGGGAGGATCTGGGGCCAACGTCCTGACTTTC
v_call: TRBV11-3; d_call: .; j_call: TRBJ2-3; clone_size: .; cdr3_aa: CASSLDGRTDTQYF; cdr3_nt: TGTGCCAGCAGCTTGGACGGGCGCACAGATACGCAGTATTTT
v_call: TRBV19; d_call: TRBD1; j_call: TRBJ1-5; clone_size: few; cdr3_aa: CASRDSPNQPQHF; cdr3_nt: TGTGCCTCCCGGGACAGCCCCAATCAGCCCCAGCATTTT
v_call: TRBV7-9; d_call: TRBD2; j_call: TRBJ2-2; clone_size: .; cdr3_aa: CASSLGAAGEGGELFF; cdr3_nt: TGTGCCAGCAGCTTAGGAGCAGCGGGAGAAGGCGGGGAGCTGTTTTTT
v_call: TRBV9; d_call: TRBD1; j_call: TRBJ1-2; clone_size: few; cdr3_aa: CASSAEGALTF; cdr3_nt: TGTGCCAGCAGCGCCGAGGGGGCGCTTACCTTC
v_call: TRBV11-2; d_call: .; j_call: TRBJ1-1; clone_size: few; cdr3_aa: CASSLVTVGTEAFF; cdr3_nt: TGTGCCAGCAGCTTAGTCACTGTGGGGACTGAAGCTTTCTTT
v_call: TRBV5-1; d_call: .; j_call: TRBJ1-4; clone_size: .; cdr3_aa: CASSGGTAEPYEKLFF; cdr3_nt: TGCGCCAGCAGCGGGGGGACGGCGGAACCTTATGAAAAACTGTTTTTT
v_call: TRBV7-2; d_call: .; j_call: TRBJ2-5; clone_size: .; cdr3_aa: CASSFRRQEETQYF; cdr3_nt: TGTGCCAGCAGCTTCAGGAGACAGGAAGAGACCCAGTACTTC
v_call: TRBV5-1; d_call: .; j_call: TRBJ1-1; clone_size: .; cdr3_aa: CASSTQNPRDTEAFF; cdr3_nt: TGCGCCAGCAGCACACAGAATCCGAGGGACACTGAAGCTTTCTTT
v_call: TRBV18; d_call: .; j_call: TRBJ1-2; clone_size: .; cdr3_aa: CASSASSRAYGYTF; cdr3_nt: TGTGCCAGCTCAGCCAGTAGTAGGGCGTATGGCTACACCTTC
v_call: TRBV11-2; d_call: .; j_call: TRBJ2-3; clone_size: .; cdr3_aa: CASSLQGQFTDTQYF; cdr3_nt: TGTGCCAGCAGCTTACAAGGACAGTTCACAGATACGCAGTATTTT
v_call: TRBV11-2; d_call: TRBD1; j_call: TRBJ2-2; clone_size: .; cdr3_aa: CASSKTGGSGELFF; cdr3_nt: TGTGCCAGCAGCAAAACAGGGGGCTCCGGGGAGCTGTTTTTT
v_call: TRBV21-1; d_call: .; j_call: TRBJ2-7; clone_size: .; cdr3_aa: CASTTLGSRDEQYF; cdr3_nt: TGTGCCAGCACTACCCTGGGGTCGAGGGACGAGCAGTACTTC
v_call: TRBV5-6; d_call: .; j_call: TRBJ1-5; clone_size: .; cdr3_aa: CASSSRRGQPQHF; cdr3_nt: TGTGCCAGCAGCTCCCGCAGAGGTCAGCCCCAGCATTTT
v_call: TRBV6-5; d_call: .; j_call: TRBJ2-7; clone_size: .; cdr3_aa: CASRPDRFSYEQYF; cdr3_nt: TGTGCCAGCAGACCCGACAGGTTTTCCTACGAGCAGTACTTC
v_call: TRBV27; d_call: .; j_call: TRBJ1-5; clone_size: .; cdr3_aa: CASSPMPGGNQPQHF; cdr3_nt: TGTGCCAGCAGCCCCATGCCAGGGGGCAATCAGCCCCAGCATTTT
v_call: TRBV25-1; d_call: .; j_call: TRBJ2-5; clone_size: .; cdr3_aa: CASSEFTGGETQYF; cdr3_nt: TGTGCCAGCAGTGAATTCACAGGCGGGGAGACCCAGTACTTC
v_call: TRBV9; d_call: TRBD2; j_call: TRBJ2-3; clone_size: .; cdr3_aa: CASSGIAGGLTDTQYF; cdr3_nt: TGTGCCAGCAGCGGTATAGCGGGAGGGTTGACAGATACGCAGTATTTT
v_call: TRBV6-1; d_call: TRBD1; j_call: TRBJ1-2; clone_size: .; cdr3_aa: CASSEAWDRGLYGYTF; cdr3_nt: TGTGCCAGCAGTGAAGCCTGGGACAGGGGGCTCTATGGCTACACCTTC
v_call: TRBV2; d_call: .; j_call: TRBJ2-4; clone_size: .; cdr3_aa: CASSHDRAKNIQYF; cdr3_nt: TGTGCCAGTTCCCATGACAGGGCCAAAAACATTCAGTACTTC
v_call: TRBV5-8; d_call: TRBD1; j_call: TRBJ1-1; clone_size: many; cdr3_aa: CASSLRGTGGLSEAFF; cdr3_nt: TGTGCCAGCAGCTTGCGCGGGACAGGGGGCCTTTCTGAAGCTTTCTTT
v_call: TRBV28; d_call: .; j_call: TRBJ2-3; clone_size: .; cdr3_aa: CASSQDRSTDTQYF; cdr3_nt: TGTGCCAGCAGCCAGGACAGAAGCACAGATACGCAGTATTTT